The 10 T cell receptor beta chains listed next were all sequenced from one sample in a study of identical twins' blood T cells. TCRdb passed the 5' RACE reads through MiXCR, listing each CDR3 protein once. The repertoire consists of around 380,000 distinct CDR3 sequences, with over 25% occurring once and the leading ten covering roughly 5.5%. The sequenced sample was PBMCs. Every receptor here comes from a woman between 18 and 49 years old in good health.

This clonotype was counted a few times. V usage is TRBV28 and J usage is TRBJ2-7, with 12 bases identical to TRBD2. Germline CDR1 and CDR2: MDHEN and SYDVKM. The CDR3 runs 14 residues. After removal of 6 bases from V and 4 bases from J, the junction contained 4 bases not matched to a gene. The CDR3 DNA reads TGTGCCAGCAGGACTAGCGGGAGTGATTACGAGCAGTACTTC. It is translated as CASRTSGSDYEQYF.

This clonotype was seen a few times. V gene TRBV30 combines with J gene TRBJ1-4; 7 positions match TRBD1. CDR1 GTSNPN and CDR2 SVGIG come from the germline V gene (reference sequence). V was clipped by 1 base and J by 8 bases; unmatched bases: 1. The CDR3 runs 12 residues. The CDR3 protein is CAWSAQGEKLFF. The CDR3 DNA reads TGTGCCTGGAGTGCACAGGGGGAAAAACTGTTTTTT.

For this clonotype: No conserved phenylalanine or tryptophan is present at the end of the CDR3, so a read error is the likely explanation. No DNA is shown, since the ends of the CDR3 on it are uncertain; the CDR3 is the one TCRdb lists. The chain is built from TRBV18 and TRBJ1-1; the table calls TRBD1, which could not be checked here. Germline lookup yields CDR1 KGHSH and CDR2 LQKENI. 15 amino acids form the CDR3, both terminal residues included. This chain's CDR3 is CASSLGNWGNTEASV.

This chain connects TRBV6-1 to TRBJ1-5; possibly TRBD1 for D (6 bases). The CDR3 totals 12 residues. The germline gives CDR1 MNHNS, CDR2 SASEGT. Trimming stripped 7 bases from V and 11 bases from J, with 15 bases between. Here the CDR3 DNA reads TGTGCCAGCACCCACAGGGAGCAGTCCCAGCATTTT. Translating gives CASTHREQSQHF.

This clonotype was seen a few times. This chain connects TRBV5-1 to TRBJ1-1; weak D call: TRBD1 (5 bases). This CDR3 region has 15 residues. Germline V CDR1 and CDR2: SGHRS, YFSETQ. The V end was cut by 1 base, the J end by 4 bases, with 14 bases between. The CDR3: CASSLSAGWSTEAFF. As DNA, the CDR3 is TGCGCCAGCAGCTTGTCGGCAGGGTGGAGCACTGAAGCTTTCTTT.

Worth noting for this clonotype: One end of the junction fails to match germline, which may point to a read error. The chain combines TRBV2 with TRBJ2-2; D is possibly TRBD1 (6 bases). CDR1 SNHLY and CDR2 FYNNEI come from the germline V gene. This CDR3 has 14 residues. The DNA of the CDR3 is TGTGCCAGCAGTGGACAGGCGAACATCGGGGAGCTGTTTTTT. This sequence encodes CASSGQANIGELFF. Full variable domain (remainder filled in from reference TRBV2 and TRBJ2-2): EPEVTQTPSHQVTQMGQEVILRCVPISNHLYFYWYRQILGQKVEFLVSFYNNEISEKSEIFDDQFSVERPDGSNFTLKIRSTKLEDSAMYFCASSGQANIGELFFGEGSRLTVL.

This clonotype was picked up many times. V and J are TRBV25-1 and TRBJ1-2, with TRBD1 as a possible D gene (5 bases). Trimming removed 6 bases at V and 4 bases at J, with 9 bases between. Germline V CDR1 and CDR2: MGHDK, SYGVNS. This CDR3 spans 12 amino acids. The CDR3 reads CASSRDSYGYTF. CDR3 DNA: TGTGCCAGCAGCCGGGACTCCTATGGCTACACCTTC.

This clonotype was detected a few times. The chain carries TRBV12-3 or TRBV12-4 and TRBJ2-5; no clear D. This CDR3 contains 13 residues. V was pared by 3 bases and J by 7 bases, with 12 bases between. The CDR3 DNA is TGTGCCAGCAGTTTCGAAGAAAGAGGGACCCAGTACTTC. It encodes CASSFEERGTQYF.

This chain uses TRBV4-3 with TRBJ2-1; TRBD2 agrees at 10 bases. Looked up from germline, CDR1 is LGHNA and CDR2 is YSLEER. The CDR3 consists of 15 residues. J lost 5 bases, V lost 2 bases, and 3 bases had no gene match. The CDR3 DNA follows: TGCGCCAGCAGCCAACTAGCGGGAGTACACAATGAGCAGTTCTTC. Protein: CASSQLAGVHNEQFF.

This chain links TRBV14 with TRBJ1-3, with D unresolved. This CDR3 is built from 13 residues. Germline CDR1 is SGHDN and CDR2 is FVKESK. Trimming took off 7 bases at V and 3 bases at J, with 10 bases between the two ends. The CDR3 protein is CASTYGLGNTIYF. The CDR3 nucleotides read TGTGCCAGCACATACGGGCTTGGAAACACCATATATTTT.